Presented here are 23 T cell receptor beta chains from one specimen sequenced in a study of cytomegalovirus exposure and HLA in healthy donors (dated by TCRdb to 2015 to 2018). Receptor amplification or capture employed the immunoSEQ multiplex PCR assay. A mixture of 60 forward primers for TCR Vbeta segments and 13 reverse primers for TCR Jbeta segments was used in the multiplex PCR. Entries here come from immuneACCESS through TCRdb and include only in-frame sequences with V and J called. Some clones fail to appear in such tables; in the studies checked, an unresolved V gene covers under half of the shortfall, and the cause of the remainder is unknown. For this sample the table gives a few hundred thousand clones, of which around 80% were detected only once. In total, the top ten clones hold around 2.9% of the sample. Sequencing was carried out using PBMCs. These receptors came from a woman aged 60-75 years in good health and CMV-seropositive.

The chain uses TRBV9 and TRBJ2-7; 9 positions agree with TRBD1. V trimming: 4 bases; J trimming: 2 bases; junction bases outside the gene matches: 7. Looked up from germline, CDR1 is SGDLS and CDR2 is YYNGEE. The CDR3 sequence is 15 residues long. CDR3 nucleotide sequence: TGTGCCAGCAGCTCACTCGGGACAGGGCCCTACGAGCAGTACTTC. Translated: CASSSLGTGPYEQYF.

CDR3: CASSGTGLDYGYTF. CDR3 DNA sequence: TGTGCCAGTAGTGGGACAGGGCTGGACTATGGCTACACCTTC. The rearrangement links TRBV19 to TRBJ1-2, with 9 bases lining up with TRBD1. CDR3 size: 14 residues. Looked up from germline, CDR1 is LNHDA and CDR2 is SQIVND (reference sequence). The junction had 4 bases not matched to a gene; V was cut back by 5 bases and J by 3 bases. Filled out from reference TRBV19 and TRBJ1-2, the complete variable domain reads DGGITQSPKYLFRKEGQNVTLSCEQNLNHDAMYWYRQDPGQGLRLIYYSQIVNDFQKGDIAEGYSVSREKKESFPLTVTSAQKNPTAFYLCASSGTGLDYGYTFGSGTRLTVV.

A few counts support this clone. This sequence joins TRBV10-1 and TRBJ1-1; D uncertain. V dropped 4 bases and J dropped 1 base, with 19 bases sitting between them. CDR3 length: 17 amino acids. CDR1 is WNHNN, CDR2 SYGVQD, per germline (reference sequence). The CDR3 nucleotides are TGCGCCAGCAGTGGGTGGGCCCCAGTTTTTAGGAACACTGAAGCTTTCTTT. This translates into CASSGWAPVFRNTEAFF.

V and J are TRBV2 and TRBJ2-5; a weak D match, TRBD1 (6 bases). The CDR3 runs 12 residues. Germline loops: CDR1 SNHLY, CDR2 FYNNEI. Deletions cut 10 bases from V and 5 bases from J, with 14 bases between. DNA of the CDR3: TGTGCCACTCAACGGGACATGGAGACCCAGTACTTC. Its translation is CATQRDMETQYF.

CDR3 bases: TGTGCCAGTAGTAAAGGGACAGCTATGAACACTGAAGCTTTCTTT. Its translation is CASSKGTAMNTEAFF. The J gene is TRBJ1-1, the V gene TRBV19, with TRBD1 matching over 7 bases. This CDR3 has 15 residues. Germline CDR1 and CDR2: LNHDA and SQIVND (reference sequence). V trimming: 4 bases; J trimming: 0 bases; junction bases outside the gene matches: 5.

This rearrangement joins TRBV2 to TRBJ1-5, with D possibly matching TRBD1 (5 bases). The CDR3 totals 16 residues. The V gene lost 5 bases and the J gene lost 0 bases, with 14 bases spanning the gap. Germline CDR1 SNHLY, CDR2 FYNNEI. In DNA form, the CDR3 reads TGTGCCAGCAGTCTCCGGGACTCCCGTAGCAATCAGCCCCAGCATTTT. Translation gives CASSLRDSRSNQPQHF.

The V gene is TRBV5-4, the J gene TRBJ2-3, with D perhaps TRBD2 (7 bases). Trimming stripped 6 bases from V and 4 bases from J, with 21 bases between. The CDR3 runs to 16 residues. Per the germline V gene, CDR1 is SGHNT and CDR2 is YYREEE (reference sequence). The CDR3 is CASTTREGGRPDTQYF. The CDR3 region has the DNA TGTGCCAGCACTACGAGGGAGGGGGGTCGTCCAGATACGCAGTATTTT.

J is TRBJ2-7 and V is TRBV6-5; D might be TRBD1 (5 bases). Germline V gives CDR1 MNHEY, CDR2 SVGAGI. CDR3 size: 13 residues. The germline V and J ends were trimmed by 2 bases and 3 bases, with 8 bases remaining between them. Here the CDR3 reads CASSYAGNYEQYF. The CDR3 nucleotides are TGTGCCAGCAGTTACGCAGGGAACTACGAGCAGTACTTC.

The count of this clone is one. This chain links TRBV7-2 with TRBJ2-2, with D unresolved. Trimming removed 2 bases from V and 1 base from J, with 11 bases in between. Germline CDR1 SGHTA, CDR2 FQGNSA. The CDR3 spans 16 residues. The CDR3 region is CASSLTPTVNTGELFF. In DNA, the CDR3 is TGTGCCAGCAGCTTAACTCCGACTGTGAACACCGGGGAGCTGTTTTTT.

DNA of the CDR3: TGTGCCAGCAGACGACAGGGTTGGAACACTGAAGCTTTCTTT. Encoded protein: CASRRQGWNTEAFF. V is TRBV6-4 and J is TRBJ1-1; 7 bases agree with TRBD1. V lost 6 bases and J lost 1; bases outside the gene matches: 5. This CDR3 is 14 amino acids long. Germline CDR1 reads MRHNA; CDR2 reads SNTAGT.

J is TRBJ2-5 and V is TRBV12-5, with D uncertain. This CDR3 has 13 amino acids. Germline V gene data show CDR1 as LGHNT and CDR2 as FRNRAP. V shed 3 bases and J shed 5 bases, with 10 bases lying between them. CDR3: CASGLLSYETQYF. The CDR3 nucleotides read TGTGCTAGTGGTTTATTGTCTTATGAGACCCAGTACTTC.

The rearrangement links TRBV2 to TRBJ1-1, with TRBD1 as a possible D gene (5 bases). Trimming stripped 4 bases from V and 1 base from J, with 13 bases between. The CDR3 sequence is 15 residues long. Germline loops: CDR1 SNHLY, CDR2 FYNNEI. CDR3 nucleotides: TGTGCCAGCAGTGTATACAGGCTCCCGAACACTGAAGCTTTCTTT. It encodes CASSVYRLPNTEAFF.

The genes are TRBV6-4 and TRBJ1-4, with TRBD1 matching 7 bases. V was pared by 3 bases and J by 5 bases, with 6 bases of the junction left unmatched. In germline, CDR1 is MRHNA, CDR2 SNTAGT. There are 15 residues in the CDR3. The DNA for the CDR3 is TGTGCCAGCAGTGATACCTGGACAGGAAATGAAAAACTGTTTTTT. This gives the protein CASSDTWTGNEKLFF.

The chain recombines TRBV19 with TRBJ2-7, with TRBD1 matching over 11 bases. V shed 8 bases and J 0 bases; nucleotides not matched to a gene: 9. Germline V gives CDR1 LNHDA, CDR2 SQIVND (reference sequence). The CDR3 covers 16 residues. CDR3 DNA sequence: TGTGCCAGTCGGGGCACCGGGACAGGGGGCTCCTACGAGCAGTACTTC. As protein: CASRGTGTGGSYEQYF. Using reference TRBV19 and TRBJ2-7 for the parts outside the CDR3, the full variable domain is DGGITQSPKYLFRKEGQNVTLSCEQNLNHDAMYWYRQDPGQGLRLIYYSQIVNDFQKGDIAEGYSVSREKKESFPLTVTSAQKNPTAFYLCASRGTGTGGSYEQYFGPGTRLTVT.

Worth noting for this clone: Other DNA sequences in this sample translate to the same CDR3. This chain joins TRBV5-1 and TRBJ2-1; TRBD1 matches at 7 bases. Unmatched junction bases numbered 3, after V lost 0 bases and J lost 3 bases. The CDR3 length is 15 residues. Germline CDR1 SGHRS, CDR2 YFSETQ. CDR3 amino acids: CASSLVAGGYNEQFF. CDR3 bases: TGCGCCAGCAGCTTGGTGGCAGGGGGCTACAATGAGCAGTTCTTC.

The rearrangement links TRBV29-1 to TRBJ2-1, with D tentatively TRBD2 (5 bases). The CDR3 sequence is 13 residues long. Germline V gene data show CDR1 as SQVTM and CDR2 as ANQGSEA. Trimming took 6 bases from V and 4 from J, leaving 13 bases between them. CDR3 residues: CSVGRTGYNEQFF. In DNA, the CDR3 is TGCAGCGTCGGGCGGACTGGTTACAATGAGCAGTTCTTC.

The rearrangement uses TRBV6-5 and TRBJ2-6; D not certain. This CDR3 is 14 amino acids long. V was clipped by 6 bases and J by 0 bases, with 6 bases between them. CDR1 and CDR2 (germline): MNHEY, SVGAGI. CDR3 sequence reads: CASSISSGANVLTF. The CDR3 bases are TGTGCCAGCAGCATTAGCTCTGGGGCCAACGTCCTGACTTTC.

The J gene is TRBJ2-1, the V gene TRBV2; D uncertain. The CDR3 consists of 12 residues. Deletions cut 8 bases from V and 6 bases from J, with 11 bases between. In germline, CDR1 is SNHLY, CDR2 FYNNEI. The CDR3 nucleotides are TGTGCCAGCCCCTCCCTAGGCAATGAGCAGTTCTTC. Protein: CASPSLGNEQFF.

CDR3 residues: CASSLDRDYGYTF. CDR3 sequence (DNA): TGTGCCAGCAGCTTGGACAGGGACTATGGCTACACCTTC. This chain connects TRBV11-2 to TRBJ1-2; 8 bases line up with TRBD1. Germline trimming cut 3 bases from V and 3 bases from J; bases unmatched to any gene: 0. CDR3 length: 13 residues. The germline V gene encodes CDR1 SGHAT and CDR2 FQNNGV.

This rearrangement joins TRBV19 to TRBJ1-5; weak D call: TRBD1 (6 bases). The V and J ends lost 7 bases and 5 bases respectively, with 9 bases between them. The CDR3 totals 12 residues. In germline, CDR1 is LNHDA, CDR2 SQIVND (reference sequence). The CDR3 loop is CASTDRDQPQHF. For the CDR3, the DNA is TGTGCCAGTACGGACAGAGATCAGCCCCAGCATTTT.

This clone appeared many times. The CDR3 DNA reads as TGTGCCAGCAGTCAAACGGGACAGGGGGCGAGTGGCTACACCTTC. Residues: CASSQTGQGASGYTF. The chain recombines TRBV27 with TRBJ1-2; 12 nucleotides line up with TRBD1. The length of the CDR3 is 15 residues. V shed 5 bases and J 7 bases; nucleotides not matched to a gene: 8. Germline V gene sequence: CDR1 MNHEY, CDR2 SMNVEV (reference sequence).

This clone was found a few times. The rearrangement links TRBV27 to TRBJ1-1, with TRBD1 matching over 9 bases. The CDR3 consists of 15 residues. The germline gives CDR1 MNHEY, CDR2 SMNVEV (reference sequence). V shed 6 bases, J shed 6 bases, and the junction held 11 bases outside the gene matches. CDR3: CASRTRPDRGAEAFF. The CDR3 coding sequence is TGTGCCAGCAGGACACGGCCGGACAGGGGTGCTGAAGCTTTCTTT.

CDR3 DNA: TGTGCCAGCAGCTTGAGGGACACCTCGAACACTGAAGCTTTCTTT. It codes for CASSLRDTSNTEAFF. The chain carries TRBV7-9 and TRBJ1-1; weak D call: TRBD1 (6 bases). The germline gives CDR1 SEHNR, CDR2 FQNEAQ (reference sequence). The CDR3 covers 15 residues. V lost 3 bases, J lost 1 base, and 12 bases lay in between.